The 24 T cell receptor beta chains presented below share a single source sample, sequenced in a study of shared clonotypes between healthy human individuals. The method was immunoSEQ multiplex PCR; TCRdb's version includes in-frame clones alone and lacks a portion of them. The data hold some 500,000 clones, with 70% to 85% observed a single time. The specimen sequenced was PBMCs. Receptor source: a middle-aged woman in good health. Some clones in this sample may be carry-over from other donors' samples.

The chain uses TRBV29-1 and TRBJ2-2; no firm D call. The CDR3 covers 12 residues. In germline, CDR1 is SQVTM, CDR2 ANQGSEA. V lost 4 bases and J lost 7, with 10 bases in between. The CDR3 bases are TGCAGCGTTGGCGGTTATGGCGGGGAGCTGTTTTTT. This gives the protein CSVGGYGGELFF.

About this clone itself: Other DNA sequences in the same sample also yield this CDR3. The V and J genes are TRBV5-1 and TRBJ1-4, with 7 bases aligning to TRBD1. Germline V gene lookup returns CDR1 SGHRS and CDR2 YFSETQ. CDR3 size: 14 residues. V shed 3 bases, J shed 8 bases, and the junction held 7 bases outside the gene matches. CDR3 coding DNA: TGCGCCAGCAGCTCTGGGACAGAGGGAGAAAAACTGTTTTTT. Translating it yields CASSSGTEGEKLFF.

This clone was picked up one time. No conserved phenylalanine or tryptophan ends this CDR3, so it is likely a read error. The chain recombines TRBV4-3 with TRBJ2-7; D unresolved. Germline CDR1 LGHNA, CDR2 YSLEER. The length of the CDR3 is 15 residues. The ends were cut back, 0 bases at V and 3 bases at J, with 12 bases in the middle. CDR3 amino acids: CASSQDSQWGYEQYL. CDR3 coding DNA: TGCGCCAGCAGCCAAGATTCCCAGTGGGGCTACGAGCAGTACCTC.

This sequence joins TRBV13 and TRBJ2-6; tentatively, D is TRBD2 (5 bases). With 5 bases removed from V and 0 bases from J, the gap between germline ends came to 14 bases. This CDR3 has 17 residues. Germline V gene data show CDR1 as PRHDT and CDR2 as FYEKMQ (reference sequence). The CDR3 loop is CASSPLEGLSGANVLTF. The CDR3 nucleotides read TGTGCCAGCAGCCCCCTTGAGGGCCTCTCTGGGGCCAACGTCCTGACTTTC.

CDR3 sequence reads: CASSLRGGETQYF. The CDR3 nucleotides read TGTGCCAGCAGTTTAAGGGGCGGAGAGACCCAGTACTTC. The chain carries TRBV28 and TRBJ2-5; the D gene is possibly TRBD1 (5 bases). Germline values: CDR1 MDHEN, CDR2 SYDVKM. V lost 2 bases and J lost 4, with 8 bases in between. CDR3 length equals 13 residues.

V usage is TRBV5-4 and J usage is TRBJ2-2; D uncertain. The CDR3 sequence is 15 residues long. Germline values: CDR1 SGHNT, CDR2 YYREEE (reference sequence). Trimming took off 4 bases at V and 1 base at J, with 11 bases between the two ends. The CDR3: CASSKPSGNTGELFF. CDR3 DNA: TGTGCCAGCAGCAAGCCATCAGGGAACACCGGGGAGCTGTTTTTT.

The chain combines TRBV29-1 with TRBJ1-5; a possible D gene is TRBD1 (5 bases). V lost 4 bases to trimming and J lost 9 bases, with 13 bases between them. The V gene's germline CDR1 is SQVTM and CDR2 ANQGSEA. The CDR3 has 12 residues. CDR3 protein: CSVGQEGRPQHF. CDR3 sequence (DNA): TGCAGCGTTGGTCAGGAGGGGAGGCCCCAGCATTTT.

This chain uses TRBV5-4 with TRBJ2-3; 8 bases agree with TRBD2. This CDR3 has 16 amino acids. Germline trimming cut 4 bases from V and 4 bases from J; bases unmatched to any gene: 11. Germline V gene lookup returns CDR1 SGHNT and CDR2 YYREEE (reference sequence). Here the CDR3 reads CASSRGGGDAADTQYF. As DNA, the CDR3 is TGTGCCAGCAGCCGGGGGGGCGGGGACGCCGCAGATACGCAGTATTTT.

The chain uses TRBV2 and TRBJ1-1; D is uncertain. Germline values: CDR1 SNHLY, CDR2 FYNNEI. The CDR3 length is 13 residues. Trimming removed 10 bases from V and 5 bases from J, with 17 bases in between. CDR3 sequence (DNA): TGTGCCAACGCTAAGGGTGGAGGAACTGAAGCTTTCTTT. Translating it yields CANAKGGGTEAFF.

The gene calls are TRBV6-1 and TRBJ2-7; 11 nucleotides match TRBD1. This CDR3 is 15 amino acids long. Germline lookup yields CDR1 MNHNS and CDR2 SASEGT. With V trimmed by 5 bases and J by 5 bases, 8 bases remained unmatched. CDR3 in amino acids: CASSQGTGGPHEQYF. The CDR3 DNA sequence: TGTGCCAGCAGTCAGGGGACAGGGGGTCCCCACGAGCAGTACTTC.

The rearrangement joins TRBV27 to TRBJ2-3; D is unclear. Trimming pared 3 bases from V and 6 bases from J, leaving 16 bases between. CDR1 is MNHEY, CDR2 SMNVEV, per germline (reference sequence). This CDR3 spans 15 amino acids. The CDR3 region has the DNA TGTGCCAGCAGTTTCTCCACACTCGGAGTGGATACGCAGTATTTT. It codes for CASSFSTLGVDTQYF.

The V gene is TRBV19, the J gene TRBJ2-5; 7 bases map to TRBD1. The CDR3 is 14 residues long. Germline CDR1 is LNHDA and CDR2 is SQIVND (reference sequence). J was trimmed by 0 bases and V by 7 bases; bases with no gene match: 5. CDR3 DNA: TGTGCCAGTAAGCGGACAGGAGACCAAGAGACCCAGTACTTC. Its translation: CASKRTGDQETQYF.

V and J are TRBV7-2 and TRBJ1-1, with D unclear. Trimming took off 0 bases at V and 5 bases at J, with 10 bases between the two ends. Germline V lookup: CDR1 SGHTA, CDR2 FQGNSA. The CDR3 runs to 14 residues. The DNA of the CDR3 is TGTGCCAGCAGCTTAGCGGCGTCGGGGACTGAAGCTTTCTTT. It translates to CASSLAASGTEAFF.

V gene TRBV5-6 combines with J gene TRBJ2-5, with 8 bases identical to TRBD1. Unmatched junction bases numbered 5, after V lost 2 bases and J lost 2 bases. Germline values: CDR1 SGHDT, CDR2 YYEEEE. This CDR3 is built from 15 residues. CDR3 amino acids: CASSFAGGGQETQYF. For the CDR3, the DNA is TGTGCCAGCAGCTTTGCAGGGGGCGGACAAGAGACCCAGTACTTC.

This rearrangement joins TRBV19 to TRBJ2-3, with TRBD2 matching 8 bases. The CDR3 runs 14 residues. Trimming removed 6 bases from V and 4 bases from J; junction bases left unmatched: 6. CDR1 is LNHDA, CDR2 SQIVND, per germline (reference sequence). In nucleotides, the CDR3 is TGTGCCAGTAGGGAGAGCGGGAGCGCAGATACGCAGTATTTT. Translating gives CASRESGSADTQYF.

With regard to this clone: Other DNA sequences in this specimen translate into the identical CDR3. This chain links TRBV9 with TRBJ2-5; TRBD1 is a possible D gene (5 bases). Germline V lookup: CDR1 SGDLS, CDR2 YYNGEE. This CDR3 is 13 amino acids long. V dropped 0 bases and J dropped 2 bases, with 5 bases sitting between them. The CDR3 nucleotides read TGTGCCAGCAGCGTAGCAGGGCAAGAGACCCAGTACTTC. Residues: CASSVAGQETQYF.

A few counts support this clone. In DNA form, the CDR3 reads TGTGCCAGCAGCTTGATGAGGGGATTCTCACAAGAGACCCAGTACTTC. This encodes CASSLMRGFSQETQYF. This chain connects TRBV11-2 to TRBJ2-5; D may be TRBD1 or TRBD2 (5 bases each). The V end lost 3 bases, the J end lost 2 bases, and 16 bases lay between the germline ends. This CDR3 comprises 16 residues. Germline V gene data show CDR1 as SGHAT and CDR2 as FQNNGV.

The CDR3 DNA sequence: TGTGCCAGCAGCAAAAAGACAGGGATTCAGCCCCAGCATTTT. This encodes CASSKKTGIQPQHF. The chain carries TRBV5-6 and TRBJ1-5; 7 bases are shared with TRBD1. The CDR3 loop spans 14 amino acids. J gave up 6 bases and V 4 bases, and 7 bases lay outside the gene matches. The germline V gene has CDR1 SGHDT and CDR2 YYEEEE.

CDR3 loop: CASSSAWGDLAGELFF. CDR3 in DNA: TGCGCCAGCAGCTCCGCCTGGGGGGATCTTGCCGGGGAGCTGTTTTTT. The chain links TRBV4-3 to TRBJ2-2; TRBD2 is a possible D gene (6 bases). Germline V gene sequence: CDR1 LGHNA, CDR2 YSLEER. The CDR3 runs to 16 residues. V was clipped by 5 bases and J by 6 bases, with 19 bases between them.

The rearrangement uses TRBV7-9 and TRBJ1-1, with no clear D. The CDR3 length is 13 residues. V was clipped by 3 bases and J by 4 bases, with 9 bases between them. Looked up from germline, CDR1 is SEHNR and CDR2 is FQNEAQ (reference sequence). CDR3 protein: CASSLSRSTEAFF. DNA for the CDR3: TGTGCCAGCAGCTTGTCGAGGAGCACTGAAGCTTTCTTT.

The chain has TRBV29-1 and TRBJ1-4; 9 positions match TRBD1. This CDR3 is built from 14 residues. Germline-derived CDR1 and CDR2 are SQVTM and ANQGSEA. Losses at the gene ends were 4 bases for V and 6 bases for J; bases not matched to a gene: 6. The chain's CDR3 is CSVATGGFYEKLFF. The CDR3 DNA follows: TGCAGCGTTGCTACAGGGGGCTTTTATGAAAAACTGTTTTTT.

This clone was detected ten times or more. The J gene is TRBJ2-3, the V gene TRBV4-1, with 9 bases fitting TRBD1. The CDR3 loop spans 21 amino acids. Germline V gene lookup returns CDR1 MGHRA and CDR2 YSYEKL. V gave up 4 bases and J gave up 1 base; unmatched junction bases: 21. The CDR3: CASSPLRETGGWQLGTDTQYF. CDR3 DNA sequence: TGCGCCAGCAGCCCCCTACGGGAAACAGGGGGCTGGCAACTGGGCACAGATACGCAGTATTTT.

This clone was seen only once. This chain uses TRBV11-3 with TRBJ2-1; TRBD2 is a possible D gene (6 bases). The CDR3 runs 16 residues. Germline assignment: CDR1 SGHNT and CDR2 YENEEA. Trimming took off 4 bases at V and 0 bases at J, with 13 bases between the two ends. For the CDR3, the DNA is TGTGCCAGCAGCTGGGCAGCGGGCACCTCCTACAATGAGCAGTTCTTC. Its protein is CASSWAAGTSYNEQFF.

This chain links TRBV6-5 with TRBJ2-7; 9 bases match TRBD1. The germline V gene encodes CDR1 MNHEY and CDR2 SVGAGI. With V trimmed by 6 bases and J by 4 bases, 7 bases remained unmatched. The CDR3 extends over 14 amino acids. CDR3 nucleotide sequence: TGTGCCAGCAGGAGGGACAGGGTCACTTACGAGCAGTACTTC. Translated: CASRRDRVTYEQYF.